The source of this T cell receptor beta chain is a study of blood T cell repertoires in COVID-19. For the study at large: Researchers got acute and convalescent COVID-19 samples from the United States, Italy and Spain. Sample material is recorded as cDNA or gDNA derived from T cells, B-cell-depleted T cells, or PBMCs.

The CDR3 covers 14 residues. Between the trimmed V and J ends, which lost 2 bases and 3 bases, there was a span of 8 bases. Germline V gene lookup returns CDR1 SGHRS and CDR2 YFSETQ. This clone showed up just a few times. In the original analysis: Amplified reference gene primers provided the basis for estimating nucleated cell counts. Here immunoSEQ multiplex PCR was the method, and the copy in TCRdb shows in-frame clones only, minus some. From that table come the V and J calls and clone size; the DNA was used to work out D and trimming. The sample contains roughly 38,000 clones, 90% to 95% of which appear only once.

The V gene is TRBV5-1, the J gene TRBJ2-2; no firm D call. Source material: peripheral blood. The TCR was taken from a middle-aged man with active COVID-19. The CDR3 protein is CASSFSSYTGELFF. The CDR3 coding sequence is TGCGCCAGCAGCTTTAGCTCGTACACCGGGGAGCTGTTTTTT. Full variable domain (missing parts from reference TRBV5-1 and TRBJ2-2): KAGVTQTPRYLIKTRGQQVTLSCSPISGHRSVSWYQQTPGQGLQFLFEYFSETQRNKGNFPGRFSGRQFSNSRSEMNVSTLELGDSALYLCASSFSSYTGELFFGEGSRLTVL.